This is a list of T cell receptor beta chains from one sample in a study of neoadjuvant nivolumab and ipilimumab in lung cancer. Produced via immunoSEQ multiplex PCR; TCRdb's table is partial and in-frame only. Among about 28,000 clones listed, about 83% were seen once. This material consisted of tumor tissue, taken after neoadjuvant nivolumab, alone or with ipilimumab, at or shortly before surgery. These receptors all stem from an adult with non-small cell lung cancer. The CDR3 runs from the conserved cysteine through the conserved F or W. Fields, in order: clone size, J gene, D gene, V gene, CDR3 protein, CDR3 DNA. A D gene is named only where the DNA matches it firmly. Only part of the rows carry a size: once, few, many, or a class if the clone is expanded.

.	TRBJ2-2	.	TRBV9	CASSLQRATGELFF	TGTGCCAGCAGCCTCCAACGGGCAACCGGGGAGCTGTTTTTT
.	TRBJ2-2	TRBD2	TRBV7-3	CASSFTSANTGELFF	TGTGCCAGCAGCTTCACTAGCGCCAACACCGGGGAGCTGTTTTTT
.	TRBJ2-3	.	TRBV11-1	CASSFQGTDTQYF	TGTGCCAGCAGCTTCCAGGGGACAGATACGCAGTATTTT
.	TRBJ2-2	.	TRBV30	CARAWGPIRAGELFF	TGTGCCAGAGCGTGGGGACCCATCAGGGCCGGGGAGCTGTTTTTT
.	TRBJ2-1	TRBD2	TRBV18	CASSPGLADYNEQFF	TGTGCCAGCTCCCCGGGACTAGCGGATTACAATGAGCAGTTCTTC
.	TRBJ2-1	.	TRBV4-1	CASSQEGSRLDEQFF	TGCGCCAGCAGCCAAGAAGGCTCCAGGCTTGATGAGCAGTTCTTC
.	TRBJ2-1	.	TRBV29-1	CSARGQGDSGAYNEQFF	TGCAGCGCCAGGGGGCAGGGGGATAGCGGGGCTTACAATGAGCAGTTCTTC
once	TRBJ2-3	TRBD2	TRBV27	CASSSTALAGVGDTQYF	TGTGCCAGCAGTTCAACCGCACTAGCGGGAGTCGGAGATACGCAGTATTTT
.	TRBJ2-5	.	TRBV7-9	CASTPDQETQYF	TGTGCCAGCACTCCCGACCAAGAGACCCAGTACTTC
.	TRBJ1-4	TRBD1	TRBV5-1	CASSLTGGGEKLFF	TGCGCCAGCAGCCTGACAGGGGGAGGTGAAAAACTGTTTTTT
.	TRBJ1-5	.	TRBV18	CASSPGYNQPQHF	TGTGCCAGCTCACCAGGGTACAATCAGCCCCAGCATTTT
.	TRBJ1-5	.	TRBV6-6	CASSLSHSNQPQHF	TGTGCCAGCAGTTTGTCCCATAGCAATCAGCCCCAGCATTTT
.	TRBJ2-3	.	TRBV11-3	CASSLTSRTDTQYF	TGTGCCAGCAGCTTGACGTCGCGCACAGATACGCAGTATTTT
.	TRBJ1-2	TRBD1	TRBV7-2	CASSSRTGLTSNYGYTF	TGTGCCAGCAGCTCCCGGACAGGTTTAACCTCTAACTATGGCTACACCTTC
.	TRBJ2-3	.	TRBV5-1	CASSSVSGVGDTQYF	TGCGCCAGCAGCTCTGTGTCGGGTGTGGGAGATACGCAGTATTTT
.	TRBJ2-1	.	TRBV2	CASSGKGPFNEQFF	TGTGCCAGCAGTGGAAAGGGCCCCTTCAATGAGCAGTTCTTC
.	TRBJ1-1	.	TRBV2	CASSNMGFNGEAFF	TGTGCCAGCAGTAATATGGGGTTCAACGGTGAAGCTTTCTTT
.	TRBJ2-5	TRBD2	TRBV7-2	CASSFGGGETQYF	TGTGCCAGCAGCTTCGGGGGAGGGGAGACCCAGTACTTC
few	TRBJ1-3	.	TRBV30	CAWKASGNTIYF	TGTGCCTGGAAAGCCTCTGGAAACACCATATATTTT
.	TRBJ2-7	.	TRBV5-4	CASSFSGSYEQYF	TGTGCCAGCAGCTTTTCAGGGTCCTACGAGCAGTACTTC
.	TRBJ2-7	TRBD1	TRBV11-3	CASSLEGQGDSEQYF	TGTGCCAGCAGCTTAGAGGGACAGGGGGACTCCGAGCAGTACTTC
.	TRBJ2-5	.	TRBV5-4	CASFPWGSQETQYF	TGTGCCAGCTTCCCTTGGGGTAGTCAAGAGACCCAGTACTTC
.	TRBJ1-2	.	TRBV6-1	CASTLQAAGYTF	TGTGCCAGCACCCTACAGGCGGCAGGCTACACCTTC
few	TRBJ2-3	TRBD2	TRBV29-1	CSVESGGAWPQYF	TGCAGCGTTGAGAGCGGGGGGGCCTGGCCGCAGTATTTT
.	TRBJ2-3	.	TRBV9	CASSVRWGDTQYF	TGTGCCAGCAGCGTAAGGTGGGGGGATACGCAGTATTTT
.	TRBJ1-2	TRBD1	TRBV15	CATSRDLGTGAYGYTF	TGTGCCACCAGCAGAGATTTAGGCACAGGGGCCTATGGCTACACCTTC
once	TRBJ2-1	TRBD1	TRBV7-9	CASSTRQGAKYNEQFF	TGTGCCAGCAGCACAAGACAGGGGGCGAAATACAATGAGCAGTTCTTC
.	TRBJ1-2	.	TRBV30	CAGTGFMHYGYTF	TGTGCCGGCACAGGGTTTATGCACTATGGCTACACCTTC
.	TRBJ2-7	.	TRBV7-8	CASSPVTGVSYEQYF	TGTGCCAGCAGCCCGGTCACGGGGGTCTCCTACGAGCAGTACTTC
.	TRBJ2-7	.	TRBV5-1	CASSLGFDFYEQYF	TGCGCCAGCAGCTTGGGCTTCGATTTCTACGAGCAGTACTTC
.	TRBJ1-1	.	TRBV5-1	CASSLGGGGNTEAFF	TGCGCCAGCAGCTTGGGGGGCGGGGGAAACACTGAAGCTTTCTTT
.	TRBJ2-7	.	TRBV7-9	CASSLARETGTYEQYF	TGTGCCAGCAGCTTAGCGCGGGAGACAGGGACCTACGAGCAGTACTTC
.	TRBJ2-1	TRBD2	TRBV6-6	CASSLGGGREQFF	TGTGCCAGCAGTTTAGGCGGGGGTAGGGAGCAGTTCTTC
.	TRBJ2-6	.	TRBV4-2	CASSQDDPYGANVLTF	TGTGCCAGCAGCCAAGATGATCCGTATGGGGCCAACGTCCTGACTTTC
.	TRBJ2-7	TRBD2	TRBV6-5	CASSAGLSREQYF	TGTGCCAGCAGTGCGGGACTATCCCGGGAGCAGTACTTC
.	TRBJ2-7	TRBD2	TRBV18	CASSPPLAGYEQYF	TGTGCCAGCTCACCACCCCTAGCGGGGTACGAGCAGTACTTC
.	TRBJ1-5	TRBD1	TRBV30	CAWSAGQGAWSNQPQHF	TGTGCCTGGAGTGCGGGACAGGGGGCGTGGAGCAATCAGCCCCAGCATTTT
.	TRBJ1-2	TRBD1	TRBV7-3	CASSLSGDRASGYTF	TGTGCCAGCAGCTTAAGCGGGGACAGGGCCAGCGGCTACACCTTC
.	TRBJ2-3	.	TRBV5-1	CASRQATYTDTQYF	TGCGCCAGCCGACAGGCCACCTACACAGATACGCAGTATTTT
.	TRBJ2-7	TRBD2	TRBV2	CASRSSLAGARRNEQYF	TGTGCCAGCAGGAGCAGCCTAGCGGGGGCGCGTCGGAACGAGCAGTACTTC
few	TRBJ1-1	.	TRBV5-1	CASSRQGTEAFF	TGCGCCAGCAGCCGGCAGGGAACTGAAGCTTTCTTT
once	TRBJ1-2	TRBD1	TRBV2	CASSGRDRGTGYTF	TGTGCCAGCAGTGGGCGGGACAGGGGTACGGGCTACACCTTC
.	TRBJ2-7	TRBD1	TRBV5-1	CASSMGQGAEGYEQYF	TGCGCCAGCAGCATGGGACAGGGGGCGGAAGGCTACGAGCAGTACTTC